This TCR beta chain emerged from a study of regulatory T cells in long-lasting Graves disease. After removal of 1 base from V and 2 bases from J, the junction contained 11 bases not matched to a gene. CDR3 length: 18 residues. This clonotype was detected only a few times. Libraries of TCR beta came from iRepertoire HTBI primers plus Arm-PCR of CDR3 regions. TCRdb re-analysed the multiplex PCR reads in MiXCR, keeping a single row per CDR3 protein. The sample lists 400,000 to 500,000 distinct CDR3 sequences; under 15% were seen once. Time point indicated: newly diagnosed GD, antithyroid drugs for less than 3 months. The TCR library was prepared using RNA isolated from PBMCs. The same specimen was also included in a second study, on T cells in Graves' hyperthyroidism and ophthalmopathy. That study adds: Patients aged 18 to 65 had newly diagnosed hyperthyroidism lasting under 2 months.

Sequenced material: peripheral blood mononuclear cells (PBMCs), taken at new diagnosis, from a patient treated with antithyroid drugs. The chain combines TRBV12-3 or TRBV12-4 with TRBJ1-1; 9 nucleotides line up with TRBD1. The TCR was taken from a woman aged 25 to 39 with Graves disease. The DNA of the CDR3 is TGTGCCAGCAGTTTAGGGGGACGGGACAGGGAGAAAAACACTGAAGCTTTCTTT. As protein: CASSLGGRDREKNTEAFF.